This TCR beta chain was found in a study of cytomegalovirus exposure and HLA in healthy donors. With 60 Vbeta and 13 Jbeta primers, the PCR was carried out. Repertoires were generated with immunoSEQ multiplex PCR, while TCRdb's copy carries only in-frame clones and drops some. The sample shows more than 95,000 clones, less than 80% of them seen only once. The germline CDR1 and CDR2 sequences are SQVTM and ANQGSEA. V was shortened by 0 bases and J by 0 bases, with 12 bases between the two germline ends. The CDR3 has 16 amino acids. This receptor was obtained from a man aged 30 to 39 in good health and CMV-seronegative. Sequenced sample: PBMCs. The chain combines TRBV29-1 with TRBJ1-3; D is unresolved. CDR3 loop: CSVEDSPRSSGNTIYF. CDR3 nucleotides: TGCAGCGTTGAAGATTCCCCGAGGAGCTCTGGAAACACCATATATTTT.